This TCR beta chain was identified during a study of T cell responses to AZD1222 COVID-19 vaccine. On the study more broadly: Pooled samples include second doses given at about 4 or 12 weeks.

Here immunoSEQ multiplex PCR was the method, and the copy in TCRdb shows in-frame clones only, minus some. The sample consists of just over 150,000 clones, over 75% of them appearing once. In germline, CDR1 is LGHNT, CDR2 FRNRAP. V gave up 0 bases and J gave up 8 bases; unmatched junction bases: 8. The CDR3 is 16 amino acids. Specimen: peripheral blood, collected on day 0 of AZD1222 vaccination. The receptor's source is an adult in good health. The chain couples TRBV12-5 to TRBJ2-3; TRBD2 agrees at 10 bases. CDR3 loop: CASGLVVASGSGTQYF. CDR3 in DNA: TGTGCTAGTGGTTTGGTAGTCGCTAGCGGGAGCGGTACGCAGTATTTT.